The rows below give T cell receptor beta chains drawn from one sample of a study of blood T cell repertoires in COVID-19. Using immunoSEQ multiplex PCR, the repertoire was profiled, and TCRdb retains in-frame clones only, with some absent. This table has about 230,000 clones, roughly 85% appearing once. Sequenced input: peripheral blood. The receptors shown here come from a woman in her seventies with active or convalescent COVID-19. Both conserved end residues are part of each CDR3. Some rows have no size entry. The others give once, few or many, or a class for an expanded clone.

abundance	v_gene	j_gene	CDR3aa
-	TRBV7-9	TRBJ2-2	CASSLTPGQSTGELFF
-	TRBV3-1/TRBV3-2	TRBJ2-2	CASSLRGSGTGELFF
-	TRBV29-1	TRBJ1-2	CSVGVQEQGLGHGYTF
-	TRBV7-2	TRBJ1-1	CASSLRQGGRAFF
once	TRBV28	TRBJ2-3	CASSPTSGRAGGTDTQYF
-	TRBV7-2	TRBJ1-2	CASSSYTGYGYTF
-	TRBV4-1	TRBJ2-5	CASSLEPGTSGGAVETQYF
once	TRBV18	TRBJ2-7	CASSPGGSLSYEQYF
once	TRBV2	TRBJ2-1	CASTPGRRGAYNEQFF
-	TRBV6-5	TRBJ1-6	CASRGQGISPLHF
-	TRBV28	TRBJ1-2	CASSYGTVYGYTF
-	TRBV29-1	TRBJ2-5	CSVAGTTQETQYF
-	TRBV28	TRBJ2-5	CASRPGGETQYF
-	TRBV10-1	TRBJ1-5	CASSENPPADSGGSNQPQHF
-	TRBV6-5	TRBJ2-3	CASSYLQGSDTQYF
-	TRBV5-4	TRBJ2-5	CASSFPSGREETQYF
-	TRBV18	TRBJ1-2	CASSPSDTNYGYTF
-	TRBV7-9	TRBJ2-3	CASSSSGSTDTQYF
-	TRBV5-6	TRBJ1-5	CASSATGFYQPQHF
-	TRBV3-1/TRBV3-2	TRBJ2-3	CASSQDTGLAGGDTQYF
-	TRBV4-1	TRBJ2-1	CASSLLGLAQHNEQFF
-	TRBV30	TRBJ2-3	CAWSGTGADTQYF
-	TRBV12-3/TRBV12-4	TRBJ2-1	CASSLNNEQFF
-	TRBV7-9	TRBJ2-2	CASSKTGGSLTGELFF
-	TRBV2	TRBJ2-1	CASSEFNRDYNEQFF
once	TRBV18	TRBJ1-2	CASSPPNRGSFYGYTF
-	TRBV5-1	TRBJ2-6	CASMRGSGANVLTF
-	TRBV30	TRBJ1-1	CAWSRLRTNPEAFF
-	TRBV2	TRBJ1-5	CASSRDSNQPQHF
-	TRBV5-4	TRBJ1-6	CASSHDRAQFDSPLHF
-	TRBV6-6	TRBJ2-2	CASSYEGRATGELFF
-	TRBV5-1	TRBJ1-1	CASSPNSGGTEAFF
-	TRBV7-8	TRBJ2-1	CASSLAGALYNEQFF